There are many counts of the clone carrying this T cell receptor beta chain. Its antigen is still unknown. The data were obtained in a study of CD8 T cells in ankylosing spondylitis. Findings and limits, study-wide: A motif in TCR beta, a set of eight highly homologous variants, appeared characteristic of ankylosing spondylitis blood.

Germline CDR1 LNHDA, CDR2 SQIVND (reference sequence). The CDR3 consists of 15 residues. TCRdb recomputed calls from the 5' RACE reads with MiXCR, one row per CDR3 protein. The sample has 40,000 or so distinct CDR3 sequences, 2.5% to 3% seen once. The chain employs TRBV19 and TRBJ1-1, with 9 nucleotides matching TRBD1. The clonotype originates from a male donor with ankylosing spondylitis or in good health (not recorded which). Sequenced: blood, either unsorted or a sorted T cell fraction (not recorded which). CDR3: CTEEGTGCLNTEAFF. The CDR3 DNA reads as TGTACCGAAGAGGGGACAGGGTGTTTGAACACTGAAGCTTTCTTT.